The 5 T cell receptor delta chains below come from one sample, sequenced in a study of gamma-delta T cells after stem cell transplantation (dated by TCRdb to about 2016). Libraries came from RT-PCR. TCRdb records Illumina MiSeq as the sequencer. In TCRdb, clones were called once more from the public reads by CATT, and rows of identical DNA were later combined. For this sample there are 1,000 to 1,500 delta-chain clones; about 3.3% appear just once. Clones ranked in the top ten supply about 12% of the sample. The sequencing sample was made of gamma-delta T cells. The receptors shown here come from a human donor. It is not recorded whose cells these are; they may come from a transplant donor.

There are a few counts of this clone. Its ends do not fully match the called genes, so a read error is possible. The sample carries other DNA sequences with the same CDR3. The CDR3 sequence: CALGGLREHTTDKLIF. CDR3 nucleotide sequence: TGCGCTCTTGGGGGTCTTCGTGAACACACCACCGATAAACTCATCTTT. The chain has TRDV1 and TRDJ1; weak D call: TRDD3 (6 bases). CDR1 and CDR2 from the germline V gene are TSWWSYY and QGS. The CDR3 runs 16 residues.

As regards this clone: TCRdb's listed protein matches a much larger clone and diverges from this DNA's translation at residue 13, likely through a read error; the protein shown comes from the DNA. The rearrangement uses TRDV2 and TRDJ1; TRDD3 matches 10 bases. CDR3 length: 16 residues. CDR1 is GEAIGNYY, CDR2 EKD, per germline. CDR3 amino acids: CACDYILGDHTDRLIF. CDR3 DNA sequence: TGTGCCTGTGACTACATACTGGGGGATCACACCGATAGACTCATCTTT.

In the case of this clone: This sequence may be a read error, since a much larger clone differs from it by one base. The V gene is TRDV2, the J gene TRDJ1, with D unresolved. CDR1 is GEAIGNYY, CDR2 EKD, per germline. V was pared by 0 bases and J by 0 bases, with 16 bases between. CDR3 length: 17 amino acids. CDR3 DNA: TGTGCCTGTGACACCCTTGTTACTCGGCAGAACACCGATAAACTCATCTTT. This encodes CACDTLVTRQNTDKLIF.

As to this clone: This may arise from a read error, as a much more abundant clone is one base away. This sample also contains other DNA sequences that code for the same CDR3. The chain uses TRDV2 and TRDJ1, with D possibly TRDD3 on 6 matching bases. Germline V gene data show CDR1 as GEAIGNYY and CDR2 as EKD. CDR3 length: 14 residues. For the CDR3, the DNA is TGTGCCTGTGACTCCTGGGGAAACACCGATAAGCTCATCTTT. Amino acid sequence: CACDSWGNTDKLIF.

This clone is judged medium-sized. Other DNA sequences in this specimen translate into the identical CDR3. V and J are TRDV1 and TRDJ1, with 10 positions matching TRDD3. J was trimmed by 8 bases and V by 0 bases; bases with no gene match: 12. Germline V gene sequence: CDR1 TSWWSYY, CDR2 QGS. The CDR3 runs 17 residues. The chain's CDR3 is CALGELAPTGGWLKLIF. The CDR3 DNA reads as TGTGCTCTTGGGGAACTGGCTCCCACTGGGGGATGGTTAAAACTCATCTTT.